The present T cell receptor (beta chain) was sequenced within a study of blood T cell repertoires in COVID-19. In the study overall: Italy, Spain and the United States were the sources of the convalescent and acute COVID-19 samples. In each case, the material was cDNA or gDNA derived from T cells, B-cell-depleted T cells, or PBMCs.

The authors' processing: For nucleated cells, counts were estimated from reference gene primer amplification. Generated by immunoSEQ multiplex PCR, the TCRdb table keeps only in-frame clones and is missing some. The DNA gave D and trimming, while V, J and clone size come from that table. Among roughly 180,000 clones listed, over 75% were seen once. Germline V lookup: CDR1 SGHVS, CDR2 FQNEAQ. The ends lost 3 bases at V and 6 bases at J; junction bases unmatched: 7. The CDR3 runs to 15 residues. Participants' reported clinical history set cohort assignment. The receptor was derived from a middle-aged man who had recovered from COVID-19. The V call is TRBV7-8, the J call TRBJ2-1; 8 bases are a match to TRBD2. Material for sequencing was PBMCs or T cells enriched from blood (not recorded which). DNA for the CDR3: TGTGCCAGCAGCTTTCGGCGGGGGGTGTCCAATGAGCAGTTCTTC. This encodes CASSFRRGVSNEQFF.